This TCR beta chain was sequenced during a study of STAT3 mutations in large granular lymphocyte leukemia. Overall study: Roughly half the longitudinally sequenced T-LGLL patients had canonical STAT3 mutations.

On this clone: Its cognate antigen is unknown.

Findings and limits, study-wide: In T-cell large granular lymphocyte leukemia, about half of patients showed multiple immunodominant subclonotypes. Clonal expansion was inferred from other time points because no sample existed at each clone's first appearance. Treatment regimens differed across patients between samplings.

Clones were read by immunoSEQ multiplex PCR, and TCRdb kept only the in-frame ones, dropping some. The top ten clones hold about 8.1% of a sample with 15,000 to 20,000 clones, 84% of them seen once. The receptor comes from a man over 45 with T-cell large granular lymphocyte leukemia. Some clones in this sample may be carry-over from other donors' samples. The sequencing input was peripheral blood mononuclear cells.

CDR3 region: CASTQSQGRNTEAFF. CDR3 nucleotides: TGTGCCAGCACCCAGAGCCAAGGGCGGAACACTGAAGCTTTCTTT. The chain combines TRBV6-5 with TRBJ1-1; no reliable D call. The CDR3 runs 15 residues. Germline V lookup: CDR1 MNHEY, CDR2 SVGAGI. V was cut by 7 bases and J by 1 base, with 16 bases left in between.